The clone carrying this TCR beta chain has just a few counts. No antigen is known for it. V lost 0 bases, J lost 7 bases, and 8 bases stayed unmatched. CDR1 is SGHNT and CDR2 is YYREEE in the germline V gene (reference sequence). CDR3 size: 16 residues. This entry is derived from a study of prognosis after radiotherapy for stage I lung cancer. Study-wide context: Enrolled patients (approximately 14 men, about six women) had a median age of about 74 years and an age range of about 53 to 84 years. The radiotherapy was SBRT split into 3 to 5 fractions, giving a biologically effective dose of at least 100 Gy. Points from the study as a whole: The authors reported that TRBV and TRBJ gene usage differed between patients with and without metastases. Patients who developed distant metastases had lower Shannon entropy after stereotactic body radiation therapy.

TCR beta CDR3 amplification from genomic DNA was performed by two-round multiplex PCR. TRBV and TRBJ genes each had their own specific primers in first-round PCR. TCRdb itself ran the multiplex PCR reads through MiXCR, one entry per CDR3 protein. The profile shows more than 11,000 distinct CDR3 sequences, roughly 31% of them singletons. The rearrangement joins TRBV5-4 to TRBJ2-4; TRBD2 agrees at 9 bases. Sequences were derived from PBMCs, sampled before or after stereotactic body radiation therapy (not recorded which). The clonotype comes from a donor aged 50 or older with non-small cell lung cancer. The CDR3 DNA follows: TGTGCCAGCAGCTTGGCGGCGGGAGGGTTGGGGAACATTCAGTACTTC. The encoded protein is CASSLAAGGLGNIQYF. Full variable domain (remainder filled in from reference TRBV5-4 and TRBJ2-4): ETGVTQSPTHLIKTRGQQVTLRCSSQSGHNTVSWYQQALGQGPQFIFQYYREEENGRGNFPPRFSGLQFPNYSSELNVNALELDDSALYLCASSLAAGGLGNIQYFGAGTRLSVL.